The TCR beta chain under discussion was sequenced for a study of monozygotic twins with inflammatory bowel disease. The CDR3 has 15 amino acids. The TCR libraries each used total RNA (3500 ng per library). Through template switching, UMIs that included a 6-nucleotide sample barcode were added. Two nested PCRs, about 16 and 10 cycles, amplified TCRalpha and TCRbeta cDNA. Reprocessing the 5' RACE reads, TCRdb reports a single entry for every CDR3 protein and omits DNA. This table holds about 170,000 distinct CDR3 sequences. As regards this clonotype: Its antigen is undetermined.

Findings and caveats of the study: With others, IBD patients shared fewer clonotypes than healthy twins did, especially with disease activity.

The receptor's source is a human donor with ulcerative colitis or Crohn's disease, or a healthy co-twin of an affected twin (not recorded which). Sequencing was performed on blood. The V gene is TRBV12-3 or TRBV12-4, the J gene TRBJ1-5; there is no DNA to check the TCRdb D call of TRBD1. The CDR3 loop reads CASSLSAGTGQPQHF.